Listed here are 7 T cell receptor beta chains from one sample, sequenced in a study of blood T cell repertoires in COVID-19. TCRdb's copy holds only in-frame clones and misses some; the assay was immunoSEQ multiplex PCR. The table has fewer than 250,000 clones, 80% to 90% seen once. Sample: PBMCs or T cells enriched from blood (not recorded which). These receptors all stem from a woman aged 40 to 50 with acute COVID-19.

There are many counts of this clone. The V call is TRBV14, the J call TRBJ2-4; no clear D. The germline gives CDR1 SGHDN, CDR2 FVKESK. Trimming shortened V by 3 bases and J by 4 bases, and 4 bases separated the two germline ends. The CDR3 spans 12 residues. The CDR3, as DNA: TGTGCCAGCAGCCATCATAAAAACATTCAGTACTTC. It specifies CASSHHKNIQYF.

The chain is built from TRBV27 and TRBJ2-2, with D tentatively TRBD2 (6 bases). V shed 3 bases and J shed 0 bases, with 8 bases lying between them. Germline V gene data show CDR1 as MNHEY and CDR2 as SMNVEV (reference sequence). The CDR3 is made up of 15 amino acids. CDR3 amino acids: CASSFPGANTGELFF. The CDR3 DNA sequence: TGTGCCAGCAGTTTTCCGGGAGCGAACACCGGGGAGCTGTTTTTT.

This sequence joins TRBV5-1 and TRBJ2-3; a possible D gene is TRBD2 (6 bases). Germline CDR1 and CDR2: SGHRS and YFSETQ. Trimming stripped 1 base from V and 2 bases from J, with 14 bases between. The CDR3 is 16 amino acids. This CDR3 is CASSLSPGLDTDTQYF. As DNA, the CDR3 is TGCGCCAGCAGCTTGTCACCGGGACTCGACACAGATACGCAGTATTTT. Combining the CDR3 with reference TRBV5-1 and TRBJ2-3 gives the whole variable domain KAGVTQTPRYLIKTRGQQVTLSCSPISGHRSVSWYQQTPGQGLQFLFEYFSETQRNKGNFPGRFSGRQFSNSRSEMNVSTLELGDSALYLCASSLSPGLDTDTQYFGPGTRLTVL.

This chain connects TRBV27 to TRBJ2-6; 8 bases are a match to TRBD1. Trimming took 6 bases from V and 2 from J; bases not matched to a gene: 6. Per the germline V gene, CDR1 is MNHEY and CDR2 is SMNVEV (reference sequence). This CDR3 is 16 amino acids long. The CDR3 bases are TGTGCCAGCAGCGTGGACAGGGCGACTGGGGCCAACGTCCTGACTTTC. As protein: CASSVDRATGANVLTF.

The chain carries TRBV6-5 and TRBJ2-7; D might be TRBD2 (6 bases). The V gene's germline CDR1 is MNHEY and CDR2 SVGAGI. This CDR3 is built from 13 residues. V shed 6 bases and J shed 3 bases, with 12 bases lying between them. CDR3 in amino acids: CASRTRGDYEQYF. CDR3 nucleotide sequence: TGTGCCAGCAGGACGCGGGGAGACTACGAGCAGTACTTC.

CDR3 sequence reads: CASSQDDRDYFPYEQYF. CDR3 DNA sequence: TGTGCCAGCAGCCAAGACGACAGGGATTACTTTCCCTACGAGCAGTACTTC. This chain joins TRBV14 and TRBJ2-7, with 7 bases lining up with TRBD1. CDR1 and CDR2 (germline): SGHDN, FVKESK. V shed 0 bases and J 2 bases; nucleotides not matched to a gene: 10. The CDR3 has 17 residues.

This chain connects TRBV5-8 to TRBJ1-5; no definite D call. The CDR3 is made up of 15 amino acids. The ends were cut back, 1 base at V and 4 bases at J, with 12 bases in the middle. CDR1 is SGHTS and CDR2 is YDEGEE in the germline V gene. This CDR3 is CASSLRVLTNQPQHF. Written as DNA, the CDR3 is TGTGCCAGCAGCTTGCGAGTCCTAACTAATCAGCCCCAGCATTTT. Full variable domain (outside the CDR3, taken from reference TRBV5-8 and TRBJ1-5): EAGVTQSPTHLIKTRGQQATLRCSPISGHTSVYWYQQALGLGLQFLLWYDEGEERNRGNFPPRFSGRQFPNYSSELNVNALELEDSALYLCASSLRVLTNQPQHFGDGTRLSIL.